This T cell receptor (beta chain) was recovered during a study of T cell repertoires in cytomegalovirus infection. Background on the study: Indications of both CMV infection and matching HLA type were provided by public TCR beta signatures. Regarding the study as a whole: There were carriers of CMV plus the relevant HLA, and cumulative public TCR beta family frequency identified them. In two of eight donors, the top clonotype was HLA-C-restricted CMV-specific.

Comments on this clonotype: Its antigen is as yet unknown.

TCRdb fed the reads into MiXCR, producing one record per CDR3 protein. Of nearly 450,000 distinct CDR3 sequences listed, roughly 30% are singletons. Sample: PBMCs. This sequence originates from a human donor in good health (CMV status not recorded). Some clones in this sample may be carry-over from other donors' samples.

CDR3 DNA: TGTGCCAGCAGTTTGCTTGATATTAACTATGGCTACACCTTC. As protein: CASSLLDINYGYTF. The chain recombines TRBV12-3 or TRBV12-4 with TRBJ1-2, with no clear D. V shed 3 bases and J shed 1 base, with 9 bases lying between them. The CDR3 is made up of 14 amino acids.